This passage covers 17 T cell receptor beta chains from one sample sequenced in a study of T cell responses to AZD1222 COVID-19 vaccine. Assay: immunoSEQ multiplex PCR; the TCRdb copy retains only in-frame clones and omits some. This sample yields 130,000 to 150,000 clones, of which 75% to 95% are seen a single time; 2.5% to 3% belongs to the top ten. Specimen: peripheral blood, collected on day 0 of MenACWY control vaccination. These receptors originate from an adult in good health.

The rearrangement links TRBV20-1 to TRBJ2-3; D is ambiguous. V lost 4 bases, J lost 7 bases, and 18 bases lay in between. Germline loops: CDR1 DFQATT, CDR2 SNEGSKA (reference sequence). CDR3 length: 14 amino acids. CDR3 region: CSAIDRVTLNTQYF. For the CDR3, the DNA is TGCAGTGCTATTGACCGGGTAACGTTGAATACGCAGTATTTT.

The chain recombines TRBV6-5 with TRBJ1-1; D may be TRBD1 (5 bases). CDR3 size: 14 residues. CDR1 and CDR2 (germline): MNHEY, SVGAGI. The ends were cut back, 4 bases at V and 5 bases at J, with 14 bases in the middle. The CDR3 DNA is TGTGCCAGCAGTTCAACAGGAGAGTGGACTGAAGCTTTCTTT. Its translation: CASSSTGEWTEAFF.

The V and J genes are TRBV7-2 and TRBJ1-1; unclear D gene. The CDR3 totals 12 residues. CDR1 is SGHTA and CDR2 is FQGNSA in the germline V gene. With 5 bases removed from V and 8 bases from J, the gap between germline ends came to 12 bases. The CDR3 reads CASSPSGVEAFF. The CDR3 DNA sequence: TGTGCCAGCAGCCCCTCCGGGGTCGAAGCTTTCTTT.

This clone was seen a single time. The V and J genes are TRBV10-1 and TRBJ2-7, with D possibly being TRBD1 (6 bases). V shed 3 bases and J shed 5 bases, with 11 bases lying between them. Germline V gives CDR1 WNHNN, CDR2 SYGVQD (reference sequence). The CDR3 consists of 13 residues. The chain's CDR3 is CASSDRGHDEQYF. CDR3 DNA sequence: TGCGCCAGCAGTGACAGGGGTCACGACGAGCAGTACTTC.

This chain uses TRBV28 with TRBJ2-1; D is unclear. The CDR3 extends over 12 amino acids. The germline V gene has CDR1 MDHEN and CDR2 SYDVKM. Trimming cost V 6 bases and J 3 bases, with 6 bases left between them. The CDR3: CASRAYYNEQFF. In nucleotides, the CDR3 is TGTGCCAGCAGGGCGTACTACAATGAGCAGTTCTTC.

This chain links TRBV2 with TRBJ1-2, with D tentatively TRBD1 (5 bases). This CDR3 contains 15 residues. The germline gives CDR1 SNHLY, CDR2 FYNNEI. The V and J ends lost 6 bases and 3 bases respectively, with 17 bases between them. CDR3 bases: TGTGCCAGCAGGAGACCAGGGATCCCCTACTATGGCTACACCTTC. The encoded protein is CASRRPGIPYYGYTF.

The chain couples TRBV7-7 to TRBJ2-3; D may be TRBD1 or TRBD2 (5 bases each). Germline assignment: CDR1 SSHAT and CDR2 FNYEAQ (reference sequence). Deletions cut 5 bases from V and 3 bases from J, with 12 bases between. This CDR3 has 14 residues. The CDR3 nucleotides are TGTGCCAGCAGCGGGACGGGACGTACAGATACGCAGTATTTT. It yields the protein CASSGTGRTDTQYF. Combining the CDR3 with reference TRBV7-7 and TRBJ2-3 gives the whole variable domain GAGVSQSPRYKVTKRGQDVTLRCDPISSHATLYWYQQALGQGPEFLTYFNYEAQPDKSGLPSDRFSAERPEGSISTLTIQRTEQRDSAMYRCASSGTGRTDTQYFGPGTRLTVL.

The J gene is TRBJ1-2, the V gene TRBV19; D uncertain. The V gene lost 5 bases and the J gene lost 2 bases, with 6 bases spanning the gap. CDR3 length equals 12 residues. Germline CDR1 is LNHDA and CDR2 is SQIVND (reference sequence). The chain's CDR3 is CASSLQNYGYTF. Written as DNA, the CDR3 is TGTGCCAGTAGTCTACAGAACTATGGCTACACCTTC. Combining the CDR3 with reference TRBV19 and TRBJ1-2 gives the whole variable domain DGGITQSPKYLFRKEGQNVTLSCEQNLNHDAMYWYRQDPGQGLRLIYYSQIVNDFQKGDIAEGYSVSREKKESFPLTVTSAQKNPTAFYLCASSLQNYGYTFGSGTRLTVV.

This sequence joins TRBV6-6 and TRBJ1-2; possibly TRBD1 for D (6 bases). This CDR3 region has 15 residues. Trimming took off 2 bases at V and 7 bases at J, with 17 bases between the two ends. Germline CDR1 MNHNY, CDR2 SVGAGI (reference sequence). CDR3 nucleotide sequence: TGTGCCAGCAGTTACGGGGCAGGGGCGATGGGTGGCTACACCTTC. This translates into CASSYGAGAMGGYTF.

V gene TRBV28 combines with J gene TRBJ2-3; 7 nucleotides align to TRBD1. The V segment lost 5 bases and the J segment 7 bases; nucleotides outside the gene matches: 9. Germline lookup yields CDR1 MDHEN and CDR2 SYDVKM. This CDR3 has 14 amino acids. The CDR3 region is CASSEPGQMNTQYF. The CDR3 DNA is TGTGCCAGCAGTGAGCCGGGACAGATGAATACGCAGTATTTT. Drawing the rest from reference TRBV28 and TRBJ2-3, the complete variable domain is DVKVTQSSRYLVKRTGEKVFLECVQDMDHENMFWYRQDPGLGLRLIYFSYDVKMKEKGDIPEGYSVSREKKERFSLILESASTNQTSMYLCASSEPGQMNTQYFGPGTRLTVL.

V and J are TRBV9 and TRBJ2-7; 15 bases line up with TRBD2. The CDR3 sequence is 18 residues long. Trimming removed 4 bases from V and 3 bases from J; junction bases left unmatched: 11. Germline V gene data show CDR1 as SGDLS and CDR2 as YYNGEE. CDR3 sequence (DNA): TGTGCCAGCAGCCCACCGGGACTAGCGGGGGGCAAAATCTACGAGCAGTACTTC. Translation: CASSPPGLAGGKIYEQYF.

The V gene is TRBV9, the J gene TRBJ2-5, with 11 bases fitting TRBD2. The CDR3 has 16 amino acids. J was trimmed by 5 bases and V by 4 bases; bases with no gene match: 10. Per germline, CDR1 SGDLS and CDR2 YYNGEE. DNA of the CDR3: TGTGCCAGCAGCTTAGCGGGGGGGCTGAAATTCGAGACCCAGTACTTC. It translates to CASSLAGGLKFETQYF.

The CDR3 nucleotides read TGTGCCTGGAGTGCCGACCACGGGACCCAGTACTTC. Amino acid sequence: CAWSADHGTQYF. V usage is TRBV30 and J usage is TRBJ2-5; D remains unclear. The V end was cut by 1 base, the J end by 7 bases, with 10 bases between. In germline, CDR1 is GTSNPN, CDR2 SVGIG (reference sequence). The CDR3 has 12 residues.

A single count supports this clone. Being one base from a much bigger clone, this may be a read error. The chain is built from TRBV6-1 and TRBJ2-5; 9 bases fit TRBD2. V shed 3 bases, J shed 9 bases, and the junction held 14 bases outside the gene matches. Looked up from germline, CDR1 is MNHNS and CDR2 is SASEGT. There are 16 residues in the CDR3. CDR3 sequence reads: CASSDAPGGGAAAQYF. The CDR3 region has the DNA TGTGCCAGCAGTGACGCGCCGGGCGGGGGGGCCGCGGCCCAGTACTTC.

This rearrangement joins TRBV7-9 to TRBJ1-2, with D maybe TRBD1 (6 bases). Trimming shortened V by 5 bases and J by 8 bases, and 15 bases separated the two germline ends. Looked up from germline, CDR1 is SEHNR and CDR2 is FQNEAQ (reference sequence). The CDR3 has 13 amino acids. The CDR3 DNA reads as TGTGCCAGCAGCCTCAATGGGGGGCCAGGCTACACCTTC. It codes for CASSLNGGPGYTF.

The chain employs TRBV27 and TRBJ2-3, with D perhaps assigned TRBD1 or TRBD2 (5 bases each). The germline V gene has CDR1 MNHEY and CDR2 SMNVEV (reference sequence). The CDR3 totals 14 residues. Trimming left V 4 bases short and J 2 bases short, with 10 bases between. The CDR3 DNA is TGTGCCAGCAGTTGGGGACCTAACACAGATACGCAGTATTTT. It is translated as CASSWGPNTDTQYF.

The gene calls are TRBV4-1 and TRBJ1-5, with a weak D call TRBD1 (5 bases). Looked up from germline, CDR1 is MGHRA and CDR2 is YSYEKL. The V end was cut by 0 bases, the J end by 4 bases, with 7 bases between. The CDR3 length is 14 residues. The CDR3 loop reads CASSQETANQPQHF. In DNA form, the CDR3 reads TGCGCCAGCAGCCAAGAGACAGCGAATCAGCCCCAGCATTTT.